This T cell receptor (beta chain) was captured by sequencing in a study of shared clonotypes between healthy human individuals. Across the study: The donors, two women and a few men, were aged 18 to 49. Broader study findings: Non-shared clonotypes showed lower generation probabilities than clonotypes common to all four donors. Sequencing depth was a factor that was expected to affect clonotype sharing among donors.

Profiling relied on immunoSEQ multiplex PCR, and the TCRdb table lists in-frame clones only, not all of them. The profile shows about 2,500,000 clones, 90% to 95% of them singletons. V gave up 5 bases and J gave up 2 bases, with 12 bases separating them. The CDR3 runs 14 residues. Germline V gene sequence: CDR1 MDHEN, CDR2 SYDVKM. This clone was picked up one time. As yet, its antigen is unknown. The rearrangement links TRBV28 to TRBJ2-5; tentative D call: TRBD1 (6 bases). Material: naive CD4+ T cells sorted from blood. Documented subset: CD45RA+ positively selected. The source is a man younger than 35 in good health. As DNA, the CDR3 is TGTGCCAGCAGTCCCCGGACAGCGCAAGAGACCCAGTACTTC. Translated, it gives CASSPRTAQETQYF.